The source of this T cell receptor (beta chain) is a study of CD8 T cells in ankylosing spondylitis. Overall study results and limits: The clones that were linked to disease were reported to be significantly enriched in matched synovial fluid samples from ankylosing spondylitis patients. Seemingly distinctive of ankylosing spondylitis blood was a TCR beta motif formed by eight highly homologous variants.

TCRdb reprocessed the 5' RACE reads via MiXCR and lists one record per CDR3 protein. This sample has fewer than 550,000 distinct CDR3 sequences, with about 5.7% found just once. This clonotype came up many times. Its antigen remains unknown. V was trimmed by 0 bases and J by 5 bases, leaving 5 bases between them. CDR1 is SGHRS and CDR2 is YFSETQ in the germline V gene. This CDR3 has 13 amino acids. The TCR comes from a male donor with ankylosing spondylitis. Sequenced material: blood, either unsorted or a sorted T cell fraction (not recorded which). The chain couples TRBV5-1 to TRBJ2-2; D uncertain. Here the CDR3 reads CASSLAVTGELFF. Written as DNA, the CDR3 is TGCGCCAGCAGCTTGGCGGTTACCGGGGAGCTGTTTTTT.